This T cell receptor (beta chain) was documented in a study of Graves' ophthalmopathy and Graves' hyperthyroidism. Whole-study results and caveats: Most expanded thyroid clonotypes above 0.001 frequency also appeared in blood. A 13-signature model separated ophthalmopathy from stable hyperthyroidism, reaching approximately 88% sensitivity and 75% to 83% specificity cross-validated.

As the template, RNA transcripts were used to amplify TCR beta CDR3 regions. The first-round RT-PCR employed HTBI primers together with the Qiagen OneStep RT-PCR kit. A multiplex PCR was then performed as the second round. Each CDR3 protein is one row after TCRdb ran MiXCR on the multiplex PCR reads. Among 500,000 to 600,000 distinct CDR3 sequences listed, roughly 40% were seen once. Trimming took 9 bases from V and 2 from J, leaving 8 bases between them. The length of the CDR3 is 12 residues. The V gene's germline CDR1 is KGHDR and CDR2 SFDVKD. Enrollment excluded any patients with other autoimmune diseases, uncontrolled infections, pregnancy or lactation. This clonotype showed up just a few times. What it recognizes is unknown.

This clonotype was obtained from an adult man with Graves' hyperthyroidism. This rearrangement joins TRBV24-1 to TRBJ2-3, with a possible D match to TRBD2 (6 bases). Input material: peripheral blood or thyroid tissue (not recorded which). Here the CDR3 reads CATGGTTDTQYF. The CDR3, as DNA: TGTGCCACCGGGGGGACCACAGATACGCAGTATTTT.